The rows below give T cell receptor delta chains drawn from one sample of a study of gamma-delta chains in newborns, infants, children. TCRdb re-called the reads via CATT. The table records thousands of delta-chain clones, 0.55% to 0.65% of them present only once. Sequencing used blood. The receptors originated from a child who was a newborn, infant or young child, either healthy, febrile or measles-vaccinated (not recorded which). Both conserved end residues are trimmed from each CDR3.

j_gene	v_gene	CDR3aa
TRDJ3	TRDV2	ACDDLLGDTLGWDTRQMF
TRDJ3	TRDV2	ACDSTGGPSSWDTRQMF
TRDJ2	TRDV3	AFNSIRLGGGTAQLF
TRDJ3	TRDV2	ACDSGGPFSWDTRQMF
TRDJ3	TRDV2	ACDTWGISWDTRQMF
TRDJ3	TRDV2	ACDTVWGIRRTAGWDTRQTF
TRDJ2	TRDV2	ACDVLGDTLGAQLF
TRDJ3	TRDV3	AFCTGGYKAWDTRQMF
TRDJ1	TRDV2	ACDTWGNGVGYTDKLI
TRDJ3	TRDV2	ACDNLYWGTSSWDTRQMF
TRDJ3	TRDV2	ACDTLLGDTWDTRQMF
TRDJ3	TRDV2	ACDQLAGGSSWDTRQMF
TRDJ2	TRDV3	AFGGATAQLF
TRDJ3	TRDV2	ACDILGEKSSWDTRQMF
TRDJ1	TRDV1	ALVRYPAMGIDDKLI
TRDJ2	TRAV29/DV5	AASVLVGDSTAQH
TRDJ1	TRDV3	AFRSTGGFMSKLI
TRDJ2	TRDV3	AFPFPLGIRKTAQLF
TRDJ2	TRDV1	ALGEGRLFPTGGIRECGTAQLF
TRDJ1	TRDV2	ACGSEDKLI
TRDJ1	TRDV1	ALGEHNWELI
TRDJ2	TRDV2	ACDPGGLTAQPF
TRDJ1	TRDV3	AFPPSYPGVTLADKLI
TRDJ3	TRDV2	ACDTVGDTSSWDTRQMF
TRDJ2	TRDV2	ACDTVGDVGTAQLF
TRDJ3	TRDV2	ACDTILGSSWDTRQMF
TRDJ1	TRAV29/DV5	AASVYWGTDKPI
TRDJ3	TRDV2	ACDAIGGRGSWDTRQMF
TRDJ2	TRDV1	ALGEMRGVLPSATGDTRIRTAQLF
TRDJ3	TRDV2	ACDLLGMTSWDTRQMF
TRDJ1	TRDV1	ALGEGTGGSYTDKLI
TRDJ3	TRDV2	ACDTPSTGGSSWDTRQMF
TRDJ1	TRDV2	ACDVLGDTRSQGTTDKLI
TRDJ1	TRDV1	ALGELRLLGLPTRYWSKLI
TRDJ1	TRDV1	ALGVVLGAPSYTDKLI
TRDJ2	TRDV2	ACDTVEVGGHLTAQLF
TRDJ3	TRDV2	ACDRGIPWDTRQMF
TRDJ3	TRDV2	ACDTGGYRSSWDTRHMF
TRDJ3	TRDV2	ACDTVLGGSSWDTRQMF
TRDJ2	TRDV2	ACDKLGGILKSSLTAQLF
TRDJ2	TRDV1	ALGTTMGALGSLTAQLF
TRDJ2	TRDV2	ACDILGDNLTAQLF
TRDJ1	TRDV2	ACDPMYTDKLI
TRDJ1	TRDV2	ACDTGGSYTDKLI
TRDJ3	TRDV2	ACDILGDRSWDTRQMF
TRDJ2	TRDV2	ACDTLGDTLTAQLF
TRDJ3	TRDV2	ACDTEKKIEGYSWDTRQMF
TRDJ2	TRDV2	ACDILGANLTAQLF
TRDJ3	TRDV2	ASDAVQGDIKSSWDTRQMF
TRDJ2	TRDV2	ACDILGDNLPAQFF
TRDJ2	TRDV2	ACDTLGDTAQPF
TRDJ3	TRDV2	ACDTGGPSWDTRQMF
TRDJ1	TRDV2	ACDTWGTGKLI